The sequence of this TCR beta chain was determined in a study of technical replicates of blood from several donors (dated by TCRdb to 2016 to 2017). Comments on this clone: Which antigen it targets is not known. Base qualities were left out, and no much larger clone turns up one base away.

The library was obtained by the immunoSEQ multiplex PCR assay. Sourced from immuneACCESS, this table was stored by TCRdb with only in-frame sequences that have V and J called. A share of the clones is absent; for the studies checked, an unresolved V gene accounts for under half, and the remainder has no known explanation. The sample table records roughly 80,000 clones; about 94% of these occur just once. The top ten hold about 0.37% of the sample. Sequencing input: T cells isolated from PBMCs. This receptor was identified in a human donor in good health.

The CDR3 loop reads CASSVGQGYEQYF. The DNA sequence reads TGTGCCAGCAGCGTCGGACAGGGTTACGAGCAGTACTTC. The sequence links TRBV7-3 to TRBJ2-7, with 8 bases in between that match TRBD1. After removal of 5 bases from V and 4 bases from J, the junction retains 4 bases not matched to a gene. The cysteine opens and the phenylalanine closes a CDR3 of 13 amino acids. Only CDR3 DNA is held: 39 bases, read in frame from base 1. For CDR1 and CDR2, the germline V gene lists SGHTA and FQGTGA.